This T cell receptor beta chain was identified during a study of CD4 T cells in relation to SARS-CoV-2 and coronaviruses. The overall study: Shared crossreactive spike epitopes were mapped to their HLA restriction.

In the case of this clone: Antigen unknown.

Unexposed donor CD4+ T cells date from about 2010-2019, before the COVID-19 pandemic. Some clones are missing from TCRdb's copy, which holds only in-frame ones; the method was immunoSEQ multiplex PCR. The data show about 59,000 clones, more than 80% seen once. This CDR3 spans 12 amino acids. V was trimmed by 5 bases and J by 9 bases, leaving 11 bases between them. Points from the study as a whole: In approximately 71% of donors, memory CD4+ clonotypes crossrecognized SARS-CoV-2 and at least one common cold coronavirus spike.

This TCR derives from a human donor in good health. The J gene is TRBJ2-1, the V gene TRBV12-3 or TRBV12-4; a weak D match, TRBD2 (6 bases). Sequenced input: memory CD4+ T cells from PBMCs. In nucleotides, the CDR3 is TGTGCCAGCAGTACCTCTAGCGTTGAGCAGTTCTTC. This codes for CASSTSSVEQFF.